Each of the 17 T cell receptor beta chains below was sequenced from the same sample in a study of blood T cell repertoires in COVID-19. Profiled with immunoSEQ multiplex PCR; TCRdb holds only in-frame clones, not every one. The sample lists approximately 62,000 clones; over 80% were seen once. The sequencing sample was made of peripheral blood. The source is a man in his 60s with acute or convalescent COVID-19.

The V and J genes are TRBV9 and TRBJ2-5; a weak D match, TRBD2 (5 bases). CDR1 and CDR2 from the germline V gene are SGDLS and YYNGEE. The CDR3 extends over 15 amino acids. V lost 0 bases, J lost 1 base, and 10 bases lay in between. CDR3 nucleotides: TGTGCCAGCAGCGTAGCTTTTGCGGGCCAAGAGACCCAGTACTTC. This codes for CASSVAFAGQETQYF.

This clone has only one observation. The chain employs TRBV29-1 and TRBJ2-6; D is uncertain. The CDR3 totals 14 residues. The V gene's germline CDR1 is SQVTM and CDR2 ANQGSEA. V lost 3 bases and J lost 0, with 6 bases in between. CDR3 in DNA: TGCAGCGTTGACGGTCCCTCTGGGGCCAACGTCCTGACTTTC. Its protein product is CSVDGPSGANVLTF.

This clone showed up just once. The CDR3 coding sequence is TGTGCCAGCAGCCTAGCGGGATGGGAGACCCAGTACTTC. It is translated as CASSLAGWETQYF. The J gene is TRBJ2-5, the V gene TRBV5-6, with TRBD2 matching over 9 bases. The V segment lost 4 bases and the J segment 5 bases; nucleotides outside the gene matches: 3. The length of the CDR3 is 13 residues. Germline CDR1 and CDR2: SGHDT and YYEEEE.

The V and J genes are TRBV19 and TRBJ1-1; TRBD1 matches 9 bases. Germline V gene data show CDR1 as LNHDA and CDR2 as SQIVND (reference sequence). This CDR3 region has 15 residues. Unmatched junction bases numbered 4, after V lost 4 bases and J lost 1 base. The CDR3 DNA is TGTGCCAGTAGTACACAGGGGGCTGGGAACACTGAAGCTTTCTTT. Translation: CASSTQGAGNTEAFF.

The chain combines TRBV19 with TRBJ1-1; D gene uncertain. The V end was cut by 4 bases, the J end by 0 bases, with 6 bases between. The CDR3 length is 13 residues. Per the germline V gene, CDR1 is LNHDA and CDR2 is SQIVND (reference sequence). The CDR3 coding sequence is TGTGCCAGTAGTACCGGGATGAACACTGAAGCTTTCTTT. Translating gives CASSTGMNTEAFF.

This clone was seen a single time. The V and J genes are TRBV7-2 and TRBJ2-5; D unclear. Germline lookup yields CDR1 SGHTA and CDR2 FQGNSA. V lost 4 bases, J lost 8 bases, and 14 bases lay in between. This CDR3 spans 13 amino acids. CDR3 nucleotide sequence: TGTGCCAGCAGCTCCTCTTCACGGTATACCCAGTACTTC. As protein: CASSSSSRYTQYF.

This rearrangement joins TRBV7-8 to TRBJ1-5; D uncertain. The CDR3 contains 13 residues. The germline V gene encodes CDR1 SGHVS and CDR2 FQNEAQ. Trimming pared 3 bases from V and 8 bases from J, leaving 11 bases between. The CDR3 sequence: CASSFTTGEPQHF. The CDR3 DNA follows: TGTGCCAGCAGCTTCACCACCGGAGAGCCCCAGCATTTT. Full variable domain (outside the CDR3, taken from reference TRBV7-8 and TRBJ1-5): GAGVSQSPRYKVAKRGQDVALRCDPISGHVSLFWYQQALGQGPEFLTYFQNEAQLDKSGLPSDRFFAERPEGSVSTLKIQRTQQEDSAVYLCASSFTTGEPQHFGDGTRLSIL.

As to this clone: Other DNA sequences within the sample encode an identical CDR3. The chain employs TRBV6-5 and TRBJ2-5; 11 nucleotides line up with TRBD1. Trimming at V came to 5 bases and at J to 5 bases, leaving 4 bases not matched to a gene. CDR1 and CDR2 from the germline V gene are MNHEY and SVGAGI. This CDR3 is built from 14 residues. The CDR3 reads CASSRDRGRETQYF. The CDR3 DNA reads TGTGCCAGCAGTCGGGACAGGGGGAGGGAGACCCAGTACTTC.

The rearrangement joins TRBV7-3 to TRBJ2-1; 13 bases line up with TRBD2. V trimming: 2 bases; J trimming: 9 bases; junction bases outside the gene matches: 4. CDR3 length: 15 amino acids. The germline V gene encodes CDR1 SGHTA and CDR2 FQGTGA. The CDR3 nucleotides read TGTGCCAGCAGCTTAGGACTAGCGGGAGCGACTGAGCAGTTCTTC. Translation: CASSLGLAGATEQFF.

In DNA form, the CDR3 reads TGTGCCAGCAGTGAACACCTAGCGGGAGATTCCTACGAGCAGTACTTC. Protein sequence: CASSEHLAGDSYEQYF. The chain has TRBV25-1 and TRBJ2-7; 10 bases agree with TRBD2. Trimming cost V 2 bases and J 1 base; bases outside gene matches: 5. The CDR3 extends over 16 amino acids. Per the germline V gene, CDR1 is MGHDK and CDR2 is SYGVNS.

The J gene is TRBJ1-1, the V gene TRBV18, with a tentative D call TRBD1 (5 bases). CDR3 size: 14 residues. Germline V gives CDR1 KGHSH, CDR2 LQKENI. V lost 6 bases to trimming and J lost 1 base, with 12 bases between them. The CDR3 coding sequence is TGTGCCAGCTCCCCTTTGGGGCAGAACACTGAAGCTTTCTTT. It specifies CASSPLGQNTEAFF.

The chain has TRBV6-5 and TRBJ1-2, with no clear D. The CDR3 has 14 amino acids. Trimming stripped 6 bases from V and 2 bases from J, with 13 bases between. Germline V gene data show CDR1 as MNHEY and CDR2 as SVGAGI. The CDR3 spells CASSPTSGNYGYTF. DNA for the CDR3: TGTGCCAGCAGCCCAACTTCAGGAAACTATGGCTACACCTTC.

The V gene is TRBV19, the J gene TRBJ2-2; 8 bases fit TRBD1. The junction had 7 bases not matched to a gene; V was cut back by 5 bases and J by 5 bases. The CDR3 length is 15 residues. Germline V gives CDR1 LNHDA, CDR2 SQIVND (reference sequence). The CDR3 nucleotides read TGTGCCAGTAGTTTTCAGGGGGCTCGAACCGGGGAGCTGTTTTTT. Its translation: CASSFQGARTGELFF. The complete variable domain, with remaining parts taken from reference TRBV19 and TRBJ2-2, reads DGGITQSPKYLFRKEGQNVTLSCEQNLNHDAMYWYRQDPGQGLRLIYYSQIVNDFQKGDIAEGYSVSREKKESFPLTVTSAQKNPTAFYLCASSFQGARTGELFFGEGSRLTVL.

The gene calls are TRBV10-3 and TRBJ2-6; D unclear. V was shortened by 3 bases and J by 0 bases, with 9 bases between the two germline ends. CDR3 size: 16 residues. CDR1 ENHRY and CDR2 SYGVKD come from the germline V gene. The CDR3 spells CAISDPGLSGANVLTF. The CDR3 DNA is TGTGCCATCAGTGACCCTGGGCTCTCTGGGGCCAACGTCCTGACTTTC.

V is TRBV19 and J is TRBJ1-5, with 8 bases that match TRBD1. CDR1 LNHDA and CDR2 SQIVND come from the germline V gene (reference sequence). V lost 6 bases, J lost 4 bases, and 2 bases stayed unmatched. The CDR3 has 13 amino acids. The CDR3 here is CASRDRGNQPQHF. CDR3 coding DNA: TGTGCCAGTAGAGACAGGGGAAATCAGCCCCAGCATTTT.

The rearrangement links TRBV11-3 to TRBJ2-5; 7 bases line up with TRBD2. The CDR3 spans 16 residues. Germline V CDR1 and CDR2: SGHNT, YENEEA. After removal of 7 bases from V and 0 bases from J, the junction contained 11 bases not matched to a gene. CDR3 region: CASILGLAEDQETQYF. Written as DNA, the CDR3 is TGTGCCAGCATCTTGGGCCTAGCGGAGGACCAAGAGACCCAGTACTTC.

The chain employs TRBV6-5 and TRBJ1-5; D is uncertain. Germline assignment: CDR1 MNHEY and CDR2 SVGAGI. Trimming cost V 2 bases and J 1 base, with 9 bases left between them. This CDR3 contains 15 residues. CDR3 sequence: CASSYDLGSNQPQHF. DNA for the CDR3: TGTGCCAGCAGTTACGATCTGGGCAGCAATCAGCCCCAGCATTTT.